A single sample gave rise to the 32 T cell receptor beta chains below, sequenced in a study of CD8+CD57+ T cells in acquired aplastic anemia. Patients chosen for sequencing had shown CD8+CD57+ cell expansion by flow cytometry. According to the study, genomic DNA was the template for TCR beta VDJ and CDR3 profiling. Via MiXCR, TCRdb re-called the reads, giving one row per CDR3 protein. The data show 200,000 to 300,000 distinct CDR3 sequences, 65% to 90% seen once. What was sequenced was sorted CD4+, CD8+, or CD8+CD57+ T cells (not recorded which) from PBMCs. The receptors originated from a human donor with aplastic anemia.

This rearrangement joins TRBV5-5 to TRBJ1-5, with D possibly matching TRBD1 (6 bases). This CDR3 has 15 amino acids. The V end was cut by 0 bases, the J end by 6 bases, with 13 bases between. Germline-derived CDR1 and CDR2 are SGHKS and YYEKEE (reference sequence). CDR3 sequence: CASSLDRVGRQPQHF. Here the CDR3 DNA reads TGTGCCAGCAGCTTGGACAGGGTAGGACGTCAGCCCCAGCATTTT. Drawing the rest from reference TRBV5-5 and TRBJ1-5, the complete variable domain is DAGVTQSPTHLIKTRGQQVTLRCSPISGHKSVSWYQQVLGQGPQFIFQYYEKEERGRGNFPDRFSARQFPNYSSELNVNALLLGDSALYLCASSLDRVGRQPQHFGDGTRLSIL.

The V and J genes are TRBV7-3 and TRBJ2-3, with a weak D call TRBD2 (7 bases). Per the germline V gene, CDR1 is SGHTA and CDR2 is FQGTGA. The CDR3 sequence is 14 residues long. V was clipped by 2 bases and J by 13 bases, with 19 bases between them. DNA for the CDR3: TGTGCCAGCAGCTTAGCGAGAGGGGGGGATACCAAGTATTTT. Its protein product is CASSLARGGDTKYF.

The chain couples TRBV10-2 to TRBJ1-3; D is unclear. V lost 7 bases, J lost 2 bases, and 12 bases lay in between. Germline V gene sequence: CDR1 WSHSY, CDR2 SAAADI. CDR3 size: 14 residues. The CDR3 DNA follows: TGCGCCAGCATAGACTTTGAAGCTGGAAACACCATATATTTT. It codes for CASIDFEAGNTIYF.

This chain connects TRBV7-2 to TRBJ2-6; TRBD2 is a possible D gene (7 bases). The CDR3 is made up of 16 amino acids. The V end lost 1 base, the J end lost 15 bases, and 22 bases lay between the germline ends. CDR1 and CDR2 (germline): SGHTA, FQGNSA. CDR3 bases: TGTGCCAGCAGCTTAGTGGGGGGGGCGGGCGAGCAGTACCTGACTTTC. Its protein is CASSLVGGAGEQYLTF.

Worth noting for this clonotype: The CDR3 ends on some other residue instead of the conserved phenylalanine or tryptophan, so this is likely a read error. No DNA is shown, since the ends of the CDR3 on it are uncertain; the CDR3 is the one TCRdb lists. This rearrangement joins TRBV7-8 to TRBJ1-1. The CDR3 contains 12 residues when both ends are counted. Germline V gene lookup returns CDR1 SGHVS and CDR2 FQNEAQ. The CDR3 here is CASSEPGGADFH.

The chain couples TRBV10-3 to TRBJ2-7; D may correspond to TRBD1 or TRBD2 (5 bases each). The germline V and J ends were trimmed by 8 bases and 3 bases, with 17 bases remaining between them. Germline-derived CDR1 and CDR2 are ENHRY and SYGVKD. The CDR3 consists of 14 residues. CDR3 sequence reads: CAIPHGTGLYEQYF. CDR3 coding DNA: TGTGCCATCCCCCACGGGACGGGGCTCTACGAGCAGTACTTC.

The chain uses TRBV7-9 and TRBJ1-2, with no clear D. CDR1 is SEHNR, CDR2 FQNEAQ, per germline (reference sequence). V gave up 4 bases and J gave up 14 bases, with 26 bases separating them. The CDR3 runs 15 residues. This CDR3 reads CASSSGDAPYFGPTF. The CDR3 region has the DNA TGTGCCAGCAGCTCCGGAGATGCGCCATACTTTGGCCCAACCTTC.

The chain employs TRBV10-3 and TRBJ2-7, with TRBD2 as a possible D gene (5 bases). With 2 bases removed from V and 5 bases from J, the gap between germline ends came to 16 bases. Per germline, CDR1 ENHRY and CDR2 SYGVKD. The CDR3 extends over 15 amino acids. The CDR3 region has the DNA TGTGCCATCAGTGAGCCGCGAGGGAAGGGCCACGAGCAGTACTTC. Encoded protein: CAISEPRGKGHEQYF.

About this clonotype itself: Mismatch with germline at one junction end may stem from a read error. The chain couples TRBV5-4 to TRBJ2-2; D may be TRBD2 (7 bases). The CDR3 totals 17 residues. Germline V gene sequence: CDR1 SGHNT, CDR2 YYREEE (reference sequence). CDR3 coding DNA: TGCGCCGGCAGCCACACTCCCGGGGGGCCGAACGCCGGGGAGCTGTTTTTT. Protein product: CAGSHTPGGPNAGELFF. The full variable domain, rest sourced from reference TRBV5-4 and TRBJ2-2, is ETGVTQSPTHLIKTRGQQVTLRCSSQSGHNTVSWYQQALGQGPQFIFQYYREEENGRGNFPPRFSGLQFPNYSSELNVNALELDDSALYLCAGSHTPGGPNAGELFFGEGSRLTVL.

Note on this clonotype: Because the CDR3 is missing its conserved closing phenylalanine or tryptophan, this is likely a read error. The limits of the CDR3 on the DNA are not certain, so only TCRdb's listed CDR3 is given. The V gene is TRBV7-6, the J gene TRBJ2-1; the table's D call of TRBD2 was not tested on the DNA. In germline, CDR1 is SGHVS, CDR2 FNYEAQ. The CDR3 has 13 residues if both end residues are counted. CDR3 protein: CASTVGRVPSGAN.

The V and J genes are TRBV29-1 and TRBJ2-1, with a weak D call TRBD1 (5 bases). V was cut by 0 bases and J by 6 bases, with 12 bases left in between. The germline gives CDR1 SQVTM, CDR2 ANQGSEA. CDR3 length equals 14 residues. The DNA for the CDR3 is TGCAGCGTTGAAGATCTACGGCAGGGCAATGAGCAGTTCTTC. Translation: CSVEDLRQGNEQFF.

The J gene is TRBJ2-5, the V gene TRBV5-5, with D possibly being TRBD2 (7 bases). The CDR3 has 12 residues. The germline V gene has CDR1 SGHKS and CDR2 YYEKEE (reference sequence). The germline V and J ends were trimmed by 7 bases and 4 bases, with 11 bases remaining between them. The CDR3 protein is CASGGALETQYF. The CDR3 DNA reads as TGTGCCAGCGGGGGGGCCTTAGAGACCCAGTACTTC.

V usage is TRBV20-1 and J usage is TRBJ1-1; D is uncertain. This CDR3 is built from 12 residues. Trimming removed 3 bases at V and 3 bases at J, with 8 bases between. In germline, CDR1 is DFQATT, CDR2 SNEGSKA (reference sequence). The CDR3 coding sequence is TGCAGTGCTAGTAACAGCTACACTGAAGCTTTCTTT. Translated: CSASNSYTEAFF.

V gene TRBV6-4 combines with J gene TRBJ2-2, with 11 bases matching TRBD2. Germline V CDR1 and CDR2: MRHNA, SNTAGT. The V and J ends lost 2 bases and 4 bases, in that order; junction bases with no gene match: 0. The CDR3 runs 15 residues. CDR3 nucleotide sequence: TGTGCCAGCAGTGACACTAGCGGGAGCACCGGGGAGCTGTTTTTT. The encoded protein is CASSDTSGSTGELFF.

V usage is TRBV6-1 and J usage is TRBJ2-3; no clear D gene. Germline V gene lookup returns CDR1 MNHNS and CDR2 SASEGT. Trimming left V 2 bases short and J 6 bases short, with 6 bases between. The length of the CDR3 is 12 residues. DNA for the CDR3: TGTGCCAGCAGTGAAATAGGGGATACGCAGTATTTT. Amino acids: CASSEIGDTQYF.

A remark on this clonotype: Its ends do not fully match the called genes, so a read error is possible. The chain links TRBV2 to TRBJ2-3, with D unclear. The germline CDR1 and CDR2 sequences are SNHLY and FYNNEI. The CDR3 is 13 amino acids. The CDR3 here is CASGVAGTNTHYF. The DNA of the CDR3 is TGTGCCAGCGGGGTCGCTGGCACAAATACGCATTATTTT.

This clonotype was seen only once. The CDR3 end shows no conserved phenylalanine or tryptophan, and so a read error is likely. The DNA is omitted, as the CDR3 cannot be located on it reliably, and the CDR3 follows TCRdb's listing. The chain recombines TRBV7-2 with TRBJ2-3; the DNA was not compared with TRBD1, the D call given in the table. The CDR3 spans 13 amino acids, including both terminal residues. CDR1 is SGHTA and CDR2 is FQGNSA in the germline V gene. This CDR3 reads CASSLNPTGNTEA.

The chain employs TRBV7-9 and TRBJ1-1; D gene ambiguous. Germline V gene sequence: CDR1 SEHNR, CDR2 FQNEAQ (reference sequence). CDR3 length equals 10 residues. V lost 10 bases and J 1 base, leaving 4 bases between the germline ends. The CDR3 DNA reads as TGTGCCACCCAGAACACTGAAGCTTTCTTT. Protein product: CATQNTEAFF. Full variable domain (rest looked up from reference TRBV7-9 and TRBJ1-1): DTGVSQNPRHKITKRGQNVTFRCDPISEHNRLYWYRQTLGQGPEFLTYFQNEAQLEKSRLLSDRFSAERPKGSFSTLEIQRTEQGDSAMYLCATQNTEAFFGQGTRLTVV.

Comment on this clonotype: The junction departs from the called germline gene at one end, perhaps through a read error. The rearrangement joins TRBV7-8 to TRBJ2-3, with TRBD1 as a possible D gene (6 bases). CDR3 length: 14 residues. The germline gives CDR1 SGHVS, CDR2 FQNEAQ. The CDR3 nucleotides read TGTGCCAGCAGCTTAGCGGGGGCAGGCGATAAGCAGTATTTT. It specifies CASSLAGAGDKQYF. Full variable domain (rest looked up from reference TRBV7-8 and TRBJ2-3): GAGVSQSPRYKVAKRGQDVALRCDPISGHVSLFWYQQALGQGPEFLTYFQNEAQLDKSGLPSDRFFAERPEGSVSTLKIQRTQQEDSAVYLCASSLAGAGDKQYFGPGTRLTVL.

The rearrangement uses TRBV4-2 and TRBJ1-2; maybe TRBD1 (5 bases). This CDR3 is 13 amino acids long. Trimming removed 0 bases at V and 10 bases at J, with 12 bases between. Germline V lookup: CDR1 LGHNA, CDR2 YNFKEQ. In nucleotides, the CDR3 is TGTGCCAGCAGCCAAGAACTAGCGGGGGACTACACCTTC. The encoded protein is CASSQELAGDYTF.

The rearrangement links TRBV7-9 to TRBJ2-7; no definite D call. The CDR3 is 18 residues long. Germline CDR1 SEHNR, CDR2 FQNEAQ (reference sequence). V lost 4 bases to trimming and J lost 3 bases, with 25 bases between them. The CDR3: CASSSRADGLALGYEQYV. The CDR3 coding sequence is TGTGCCAGCAGCTCACGGGCAGACGGCTTGGCCCTTGGCTACGAGCAGTACGTC.

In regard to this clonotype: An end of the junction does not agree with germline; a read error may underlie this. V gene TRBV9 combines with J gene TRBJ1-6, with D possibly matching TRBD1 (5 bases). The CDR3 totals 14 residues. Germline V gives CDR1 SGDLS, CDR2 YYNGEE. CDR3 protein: CASGDVGTDTQYYF. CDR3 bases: TGTGCCAGCGGGGACGTGGGCACAGATACGCAGTATTACTTT.

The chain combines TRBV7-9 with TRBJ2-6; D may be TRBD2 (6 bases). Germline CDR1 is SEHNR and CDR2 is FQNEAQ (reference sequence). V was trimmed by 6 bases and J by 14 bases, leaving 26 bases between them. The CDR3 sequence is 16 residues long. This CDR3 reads CASSDGGIHEQFFLTF. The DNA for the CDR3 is TGTGCCAGCAGTGATGGGGGGATCCATGAGCAGTTCTTCCTGACTTTC.

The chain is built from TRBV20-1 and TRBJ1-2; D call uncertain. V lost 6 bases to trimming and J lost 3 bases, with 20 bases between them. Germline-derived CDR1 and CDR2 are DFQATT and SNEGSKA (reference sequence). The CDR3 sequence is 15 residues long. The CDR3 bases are TGCAGTGCCCGAGCCCTAGCGGGAGCTTACTATGGCTACACCTTC. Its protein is CSARALAGAYYGYTF.

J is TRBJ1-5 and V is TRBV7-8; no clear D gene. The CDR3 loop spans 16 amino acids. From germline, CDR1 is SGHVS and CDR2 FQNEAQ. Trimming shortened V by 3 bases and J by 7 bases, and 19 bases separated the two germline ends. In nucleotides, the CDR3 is TGTGCCAGCAGCTTGGGTCCTGGCGGCACAACCCAGCCCCAGCATTTT. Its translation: CASSLGPGGTTQPQHF.

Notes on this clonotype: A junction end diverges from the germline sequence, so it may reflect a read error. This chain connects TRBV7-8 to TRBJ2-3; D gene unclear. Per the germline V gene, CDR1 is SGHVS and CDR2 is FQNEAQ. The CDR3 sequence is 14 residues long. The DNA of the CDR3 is TGTGCCAGCAGCTTGGCGGAGAGTCCCACTACTCCACATTTT. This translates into CASSLAESPTTPHF.

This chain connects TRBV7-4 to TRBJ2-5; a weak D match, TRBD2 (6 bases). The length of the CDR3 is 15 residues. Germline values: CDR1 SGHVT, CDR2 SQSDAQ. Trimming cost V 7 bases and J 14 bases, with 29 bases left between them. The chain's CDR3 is CASTPERTRGGTNYF. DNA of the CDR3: TGTGCCAGCACCCCAGAGAGGACCCGCGGAGGGACCAACTACTTC.

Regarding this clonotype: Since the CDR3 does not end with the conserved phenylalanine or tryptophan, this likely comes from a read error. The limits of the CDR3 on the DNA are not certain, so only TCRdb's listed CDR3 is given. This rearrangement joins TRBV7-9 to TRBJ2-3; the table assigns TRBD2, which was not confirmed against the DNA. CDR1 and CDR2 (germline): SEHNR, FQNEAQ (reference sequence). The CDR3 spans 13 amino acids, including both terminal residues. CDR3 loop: CASSVEGSGGRDV.

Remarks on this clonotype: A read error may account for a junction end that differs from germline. The CDR3 region is CASSVGSGEERADF. CDR3 nucleotide sequence: TGTGCCAGCAGCGTAGGAAGTGGGGAGGAGCGAGCAGACTTC. V and J are TRBV9 and TRBJ2-5; a possible D gene is TRBD2 (6 bases). The CDR3 contains 14 residues. From germline, CDR1 is SGDLS and CDR2 YYNGEE.

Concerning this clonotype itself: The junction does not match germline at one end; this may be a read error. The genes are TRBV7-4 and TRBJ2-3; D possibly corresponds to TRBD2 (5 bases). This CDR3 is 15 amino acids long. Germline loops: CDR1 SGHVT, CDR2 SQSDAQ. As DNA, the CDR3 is TGTGCCAGCAGCTTAGGTGCCGGGGTCACAGTTACGGAGGATTTT. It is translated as CASSLGAGVTVTEDF.

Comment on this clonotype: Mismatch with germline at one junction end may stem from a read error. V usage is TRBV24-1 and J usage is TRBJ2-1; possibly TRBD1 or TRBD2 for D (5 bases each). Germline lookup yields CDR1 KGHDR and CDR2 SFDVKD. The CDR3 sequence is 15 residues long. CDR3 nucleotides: TGTGCCACCTTTGCAGGGACCACCGGGGAAATGGATTTTGTCTTC. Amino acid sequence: CATFAGTTGEMDFVF.

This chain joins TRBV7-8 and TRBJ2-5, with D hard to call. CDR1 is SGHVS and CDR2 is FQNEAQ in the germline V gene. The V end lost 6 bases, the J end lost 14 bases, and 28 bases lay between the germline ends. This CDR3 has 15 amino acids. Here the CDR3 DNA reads TGTGCCAGCAGGAGAGGCGAGAGTCCCAACCCTCCACTTTACTTC. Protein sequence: CASRRGESPNPPLYF.